This T cell receptor beta chain was recorded in a study of T-cell reconstitution after alpha-beta-depleted transplantation in children (dated by TCRdb to between 2015 and 2016). In terms of the full investigation: The study quantitatively tracked T-cell immune reconstitution after TCRalphabeta/CD19-depleted allogeneic hematopoietic cell transplantation in children using TCR repertoire profiling.

Overall results and qualifications from the work: Apparently early alphabetaT-cell count recovery about two months after transplant reportedly relied on only several hundred rapidly expanded clones derived from non-depleted graft cells. Over the following months the frequencies of hyperexpanded clones went down, and after one year T-cell counts and TCRbeta diversity were mostly credited to newly produced T cells. In some patients, the high TCRbeta diversity seen at day 60 was put down to recipient T cells and intrathymic progenitors that had survived conditioning.

The library was obtained by PCR. The listed sequencing device is Illumina HiSeq 2500. To normalize quantification of the TCRbeta repertoire, the TCR libraries were built with molecular barcoding that relied on unique molecular identifiers. TCRdb ran its own pipeline on the public reads, namely fastp trimming at Q25 and MiXCR clone calling, and kept in-frame beta chains. Entries that share a CDR3 protein sequence are merged under the most common genes and DNA. This sample is represented by about 490,000 distinct CDR3 sequences; about 10% of them were singletons. The biggest ten clones account for 2% to 2.5% of the sample. The germline V and J ends show losses of 5 bases and 5 bases respectively, and no gene match explains 16 bases of the junction. From the cysteine up to the phenylalanine, the CDR3 has a length of 19 residues. Just the 57-base CDR3 DNA is kept, in frame starting at base 1. Sequences DFQATT (CDR1) and SNEGSKA (CDR2) are obtained from the germline V gene (reference sequence).

The treatment or condition tag for this specimen amounts to: allogeneic hematopoietic cell transplantation with graft depleted of TCRalphabeta T cells and CD19 B cells. The transplant recipients were children given TCRalphabeta/CD19-depleted allogeneic hematopoietic cell grafts. Comment on this clonotype: The specificity of this receptor is unknown. Base qualities are not recorded, but no much larger clone differs from it by a single base.

This clonotype was obtained from a child younger than 10 with inherited bone marrow failure, due to receive a stem cell transplant. Specimen: PBMCs, collected before TCRalphabeta/CD19-depleted stem cell transplant. The chain is made from TRBV20-1 and TRBJ2-2, with TRBD2 matching 14 junction bases. The CDR3 reads CSAEGTSGSDGATTGELFF. The nucleotide sequence reads TGCAGTGCTGAGGGGACTAGCGGGAGTGATGGTGCCACTACCGGGGAGCTGTTTTTT.